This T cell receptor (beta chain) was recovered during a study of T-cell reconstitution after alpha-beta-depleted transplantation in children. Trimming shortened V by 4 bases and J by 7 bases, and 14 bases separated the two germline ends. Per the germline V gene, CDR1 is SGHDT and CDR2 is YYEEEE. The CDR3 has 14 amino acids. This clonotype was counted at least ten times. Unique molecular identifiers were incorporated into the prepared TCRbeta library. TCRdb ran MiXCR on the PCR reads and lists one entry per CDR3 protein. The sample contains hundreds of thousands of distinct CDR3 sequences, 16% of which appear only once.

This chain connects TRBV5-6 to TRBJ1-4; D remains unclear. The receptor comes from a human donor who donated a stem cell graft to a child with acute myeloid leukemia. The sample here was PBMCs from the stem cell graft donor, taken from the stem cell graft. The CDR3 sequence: CASSKKGGGEKLFF. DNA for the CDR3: TGTGCCAGCAGCAAGAAAGGTGGAGGTGAAAAACTGTTTTTT.